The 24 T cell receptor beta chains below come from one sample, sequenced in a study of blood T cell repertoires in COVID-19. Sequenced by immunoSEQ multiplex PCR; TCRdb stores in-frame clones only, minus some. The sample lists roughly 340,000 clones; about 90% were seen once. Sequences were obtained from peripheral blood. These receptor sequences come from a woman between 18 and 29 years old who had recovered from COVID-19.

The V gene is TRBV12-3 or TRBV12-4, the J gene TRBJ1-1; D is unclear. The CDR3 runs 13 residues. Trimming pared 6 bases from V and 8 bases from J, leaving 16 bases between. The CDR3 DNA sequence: TGTGCCAGCAGCCTCGGGTCAGATTGGGAAGCTTTCTTT. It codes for CASSLGSDWEAFF.

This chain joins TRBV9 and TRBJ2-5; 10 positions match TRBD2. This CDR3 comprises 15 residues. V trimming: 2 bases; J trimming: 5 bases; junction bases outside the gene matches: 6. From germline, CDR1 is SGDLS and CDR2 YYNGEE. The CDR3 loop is CASSVTSGARETQYF. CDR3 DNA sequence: TGTGCCAGCAGCGTTACTAGCGGGGCCCGGGAGACCCAGTACTTC. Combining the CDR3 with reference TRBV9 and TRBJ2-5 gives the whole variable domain DSGVTQTPKHLITATGQRVTLRCSPRSGDLSVYWYQQSLDQGLQFLIQYYNGEERAKGNILERFSAQQFPDLHSELNLSSLELGDSALYFCASSVTSGARETQYFGPGTRLLVL.

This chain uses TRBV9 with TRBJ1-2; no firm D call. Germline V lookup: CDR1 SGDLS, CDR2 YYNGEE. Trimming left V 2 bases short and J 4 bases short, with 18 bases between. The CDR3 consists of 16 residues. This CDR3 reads CASSVGAAASFYGYTF. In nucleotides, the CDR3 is TGTGCCAGCAGCGTGGGTGCGGCAGCCTCATTCTATGGCTACACCTTC.

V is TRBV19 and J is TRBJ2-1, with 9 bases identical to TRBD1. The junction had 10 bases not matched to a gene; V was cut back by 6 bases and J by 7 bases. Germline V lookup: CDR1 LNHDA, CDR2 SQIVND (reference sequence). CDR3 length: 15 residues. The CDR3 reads CASRVGQGIGNEQFF. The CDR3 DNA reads TGTGCCAGTAGGGTCGGACAGGGGATAGGTAATGAGCAGTTCTTC.

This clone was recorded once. The CDR3 is CASSITSGITGELFF. The CDR3 DNA reads TGTGCCAGCAGTATAACTAGCGGGATAACCGGGGAGCTGTTTTTT. This chain joins TRBV6-5 and TRBJ2-2; 10 bases are a match to TRBD2. The CDR3 contains 15 residues. V lost 5 bases, J lost 5 bases, and 5 bases stayed unmatched. The V gene's germline CDR1 is MNHEY and CDR2 SVGAGI.

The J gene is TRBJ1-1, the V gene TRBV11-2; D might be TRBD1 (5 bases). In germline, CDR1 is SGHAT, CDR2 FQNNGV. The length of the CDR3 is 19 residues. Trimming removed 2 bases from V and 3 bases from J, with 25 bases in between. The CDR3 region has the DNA TGTGCCAGCAGCTTAAGGCAAATGTTGGGAAAGGGGAAACACACTGAAGCTTTCTTT. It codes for CASSLRQMLGKGKHTEAFF. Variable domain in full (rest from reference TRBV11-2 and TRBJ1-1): EAGVAQSPRYKIIEKRQSVAFWCNPISGHATLYWYQQILGQGPKLLIQFQNNGVVDDSQLPKDRFSAERLKGVDSTLKIQPAKLEDSAVYLCASSLRQMLGKGKHTEAFFGQGTRLTVV.

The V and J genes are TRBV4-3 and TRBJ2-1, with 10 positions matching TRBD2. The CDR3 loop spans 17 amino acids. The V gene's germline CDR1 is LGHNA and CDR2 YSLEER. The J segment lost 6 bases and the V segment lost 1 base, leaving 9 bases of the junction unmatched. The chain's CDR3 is CASSQGPSSGSGNEQFF. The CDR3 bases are TGCGCCAGCAGCCAAGGCCCCTCTAGCGGGAGCGGCAATGAGCAGTTCTTC.

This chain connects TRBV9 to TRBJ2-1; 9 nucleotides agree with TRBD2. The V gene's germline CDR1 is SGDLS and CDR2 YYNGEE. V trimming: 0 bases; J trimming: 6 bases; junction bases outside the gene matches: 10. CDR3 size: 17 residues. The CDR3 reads CASSVEAGGPLGNEQFF. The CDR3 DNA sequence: TGTGCCAGCAGCGTAGAGGCGGGAGGGCCTCTTGGCAATGAGCAGTTCTTC.

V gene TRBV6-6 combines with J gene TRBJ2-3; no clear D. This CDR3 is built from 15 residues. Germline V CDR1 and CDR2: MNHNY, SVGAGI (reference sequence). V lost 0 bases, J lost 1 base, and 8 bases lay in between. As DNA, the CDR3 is TGTGCCAGCAGTTACTCTCGACTCGGCACAGATACGCAGTATTTT. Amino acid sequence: CASSYSRLGTDTQYF.

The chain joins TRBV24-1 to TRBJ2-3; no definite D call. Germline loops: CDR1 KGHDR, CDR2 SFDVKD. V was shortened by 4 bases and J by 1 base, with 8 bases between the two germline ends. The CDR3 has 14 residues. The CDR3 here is CATSESPRTDTQYF. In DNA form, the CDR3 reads TGTGCCACCAGTGAGAGCCCCCGCACAGATACGCAGTATTTT.

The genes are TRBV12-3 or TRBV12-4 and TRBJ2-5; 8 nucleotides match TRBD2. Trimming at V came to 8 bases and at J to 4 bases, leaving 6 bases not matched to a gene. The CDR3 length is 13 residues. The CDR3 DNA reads TGTGCCAGCGCCCAGCGGGGGTCAGAGACCCAGTACTTC. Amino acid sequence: CASAQRGSETQYF.

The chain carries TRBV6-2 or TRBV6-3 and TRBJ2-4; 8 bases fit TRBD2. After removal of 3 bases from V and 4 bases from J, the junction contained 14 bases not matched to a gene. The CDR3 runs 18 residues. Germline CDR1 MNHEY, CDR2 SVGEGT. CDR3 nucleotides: TGTGCCAGCAGTTATGAGCGGGAGTTGGGGATAGAGAAAAACATTCAGTACTTC. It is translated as CASSYERELGIEKNIQYF.

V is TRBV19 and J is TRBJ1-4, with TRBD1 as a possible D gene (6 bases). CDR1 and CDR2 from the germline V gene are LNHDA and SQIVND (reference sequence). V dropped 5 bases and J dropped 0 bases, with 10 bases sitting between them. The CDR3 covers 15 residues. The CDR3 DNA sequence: TGTGCCAGTAGTGGAGGGGGGGCAACTAATGAAAAACTGTTTTTT. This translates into CASSGGGATNEKLFF.

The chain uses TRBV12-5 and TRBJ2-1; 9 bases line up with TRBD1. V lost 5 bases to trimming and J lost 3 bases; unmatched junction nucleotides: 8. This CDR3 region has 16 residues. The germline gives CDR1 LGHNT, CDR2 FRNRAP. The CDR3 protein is CASGTGQGKNYNEQFF. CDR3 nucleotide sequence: TGTGCTAGTGGTACCGGACAGGGGAAAAACTACAATGAGCAGTTCTTC.

The CDR3 here is CASSLKEGYEQYV. The CDR3 DNA is TGTGCCAGCAGTTTAAAGGAGGGCTACGAGCAGTACGTC. This chain links TRBV27 with TRBJ2-7; D is perhaps TRBD2 (6 bases). Deletions cut 2 bases from V and 3 bases from J, with 8 bases between. This CDR3 comprises 13 residues. The V gene's germline CDR1 is MNHEY and CDR2 SMNVEV (reference sequence).

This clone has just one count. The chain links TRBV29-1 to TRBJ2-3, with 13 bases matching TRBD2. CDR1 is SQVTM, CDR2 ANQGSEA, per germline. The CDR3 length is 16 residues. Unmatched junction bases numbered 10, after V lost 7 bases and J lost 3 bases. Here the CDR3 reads CSATSGRASGTDTQYF. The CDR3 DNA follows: TGCAGCGCTACTAGCGGGAGGGCCTCGGGAACAGATACGCAGTATTTT.

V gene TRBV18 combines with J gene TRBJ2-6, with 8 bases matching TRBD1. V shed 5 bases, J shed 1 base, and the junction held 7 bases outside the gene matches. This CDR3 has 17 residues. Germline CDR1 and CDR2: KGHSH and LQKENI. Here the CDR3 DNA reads TGTGCCAGCTCAGGACAGGGTTTCCTATCTGGGGCCAACGTCCTGACTTTC. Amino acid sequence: CASSGQGFLSGANVLTF. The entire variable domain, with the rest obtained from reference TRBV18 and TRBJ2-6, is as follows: NAGVMQNPRHLVRRRGQEARLRCSPMKGHSHVYWYRQLPEEGLKFMVYLQKENIIDESGMPKERFSAEFPKEGPSILRIQQVVRGDSAAYFCASSGQGFLSGANVLTFGAGSRLTVL.

The CDR3, as DNA: TGCAGCGCCTTGGACAGGGGGCTTAGCACCATATATTTT. This sequence encodes CSALDRGLSTIYF. The V call is TRBV29-1, the J call TRBJ1-3; 11 nucleotides agree with TRBD1. In germline, CDR1 is SQVTM, CDR2 ANQGSEA. This CDR3 is built from 13 residues. V shed 7 bases and J 9 bases; nucleotides not matched to a gene: 8. The full variable domain, in which reference TRBV29-1 and TRBJ1-3 provide the parts outside the CDR3, is SAVISQKPSRDICQRGTSLTIQCQVDSQVTMMFWYRQQPGQSLTLIATANQGSEATYESGFVIDKFPISRPNLTFSTLTVSNMSPEDSSIYLCSALDRGLSTIYFGEGSWLTVV.

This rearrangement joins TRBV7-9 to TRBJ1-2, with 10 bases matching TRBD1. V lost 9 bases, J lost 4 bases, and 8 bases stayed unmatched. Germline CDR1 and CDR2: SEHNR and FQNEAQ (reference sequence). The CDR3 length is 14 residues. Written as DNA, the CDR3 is TGTGCCAGTAACAGGGACAGGGGAACCTATGGCTACACCTTC. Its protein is CASNRDRGTYGYTF.

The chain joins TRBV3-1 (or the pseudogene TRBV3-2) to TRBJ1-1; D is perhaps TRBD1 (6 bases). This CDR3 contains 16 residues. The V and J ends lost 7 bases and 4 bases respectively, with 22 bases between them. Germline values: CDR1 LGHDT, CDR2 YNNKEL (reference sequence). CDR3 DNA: TGTGCCAGCAACCACGTGGGGGGGCGAGGGTTCACTGAAGCTTTCTTT. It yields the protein CASNHVGGRGFTEAFF.

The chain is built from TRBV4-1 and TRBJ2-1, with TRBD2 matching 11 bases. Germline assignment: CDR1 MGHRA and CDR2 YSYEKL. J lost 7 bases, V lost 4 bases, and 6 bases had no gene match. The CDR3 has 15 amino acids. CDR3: CASSPTSGSANEQFF. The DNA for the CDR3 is TGCGCCAGCAGCCCCACTAGCGGGAGTGCGAATGAGCAGTTCTTC.

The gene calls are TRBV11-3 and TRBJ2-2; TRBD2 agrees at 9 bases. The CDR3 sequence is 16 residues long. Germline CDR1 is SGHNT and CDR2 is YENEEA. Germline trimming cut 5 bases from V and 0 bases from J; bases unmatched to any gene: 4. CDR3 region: CASSKRTSANTGELFF. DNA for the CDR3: TGTGCCAGCAGCAAAAGGACTAGCGCGAACACCGGGGAGCTGTTTTTT.

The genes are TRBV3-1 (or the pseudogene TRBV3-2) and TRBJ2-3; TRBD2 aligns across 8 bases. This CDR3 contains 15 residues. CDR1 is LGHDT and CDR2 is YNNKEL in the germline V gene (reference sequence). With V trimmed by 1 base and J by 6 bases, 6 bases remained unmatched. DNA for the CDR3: TGTGCCAGCAGCCAAGTGCACGGGGGGGCGGATACGCAGTATTTT. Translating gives CASSQVHGGADTQYF.

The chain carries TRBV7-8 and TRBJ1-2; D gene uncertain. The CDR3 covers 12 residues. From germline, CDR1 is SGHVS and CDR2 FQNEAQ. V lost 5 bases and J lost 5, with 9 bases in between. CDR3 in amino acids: CASSPKLYGYTF. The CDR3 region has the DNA TGTGCCAGCAGCCCAAAACTATATGGCTACACCTTC.